These 18 T cell receptor beta chains were all obtained from the same sample, sequenced in a study of CD4 and CD8 cells across lung adenocarcinoma regions. MiXCR, run by TCRdb on the PCR reads, gives a single entry per CDR3 protein. Of under 20,000 distinct CDR3 sequences listed, roughly 51% are singletons. What was sequenced was CD8+ T cells from the center of a lung tumor. The receptors originated from a female donor with lung adenocarcinoma. The CD4 and CD8 labels of this study may be unreliable.

The rearrangement uses TRBV6-1 and TRBJ2-7; 10 bases map to TRBD1. The CDR3 totals 16 residues. V trimming: 9 bases; J trimming: 2 bases; junction bases outside the gene matches: 13. Germline V CDR1 and CDR2: MNHNS, SASEGT. The CDR3 DNA reads as TGTGCCAGTCTCCGGGACAGGGGAGGGGCCACCTACGAGCAGTACTTC. Amino acids: CASLRDRGGATYEQYF.

This clonotype appeared many times. The chain has TRBV6-5 and TRBJ2-1; D may be TRBD1 or TRBD2 (5 bases each). The CDR3 contains 18 residues. V was shortened by 0 bases and J by 1 base, with 16 bases between the two germline ends. Germline V gene lookup returns CDR1 MNHEY and CDR2 SVGAGI. CDR3 sequence reads: CASSYSGPRVTSYNEQFF. CDR3 nucleotides: TGTGCCAGCAGTTACTCGGGACCCCGTGTCACATCCTACAATGAGCAGTTCTTC.

The chain has TRBV7-2 and TRBJ2-4; 8 nucleotides line up with TRBD2. CDR1 and CDR2 (germline): SGHTA, FQGNSA. The CDR3 covers 14 residues. Losses at the gene ends were 7 bases for V and 6 bases for J; bases not matched to a gene: 8. The CDR3 region has the DNA TGTGCCAGCACCCTCGGGAGGGGCGGAAACATTCAGTACTTC. Its translation: CASTLGRGGNIQYF. The whole variable domain, remainder taken from reference TRBV7-2 and TRBJ2-4, is GAGVSQSPSNKVTEKGKDVELRCDPISGHTALYWYRQSLGQGLEFLIYFQGNSAPDKSGLPSDRFSAERTGGSVSTLTIQRTQQEDSAVYLCASTLGRGGNIQYFGAGTRLSVL.

Ten or more counts support this clonotype. V usage is TRBV6-1 and J usage is TRBJ2-2; D might be TRBD2 (7 bases). There are 14 residues in the CDR3. The germline V gene has CDR1 MNHNS and CDR2 SASEGT. The ends were cut back, 7 bases at V and 6 bases at J, with 15 bases in the middle. As DNA, the CDR3 is TGTGCCAGCAAGGAGGGGGGAGGGTCCGGGGAGCTGTTTTTT. It encodes CASKEGGGSGELFF.

The rearrangement uses TRBV6-5 and TRBJ2-1; 16 bases match TRBD2. With 5 bases clipped from V and 7 bases from J, the junction kept 14 bases outside the gene matches. There are 19 residues in the CDR3. Germline V gene lookup returns CDR1 MNHEY and CDR2 SVGAGI. CDR3 coding DNA: TGTGCCAGCAGTACACTCGGGACTAGCGGGGGGGCCGGGGGGAATGAGCAGTTCTTC. Amino acids: CASSTLGTSGGAGGNEQFF.

The genes are TRBV15 and TRBJ2-5, with TRBD1 identical over 8 bases. The CDR3 runs to 16 residues. Per germline, CDR1 LNHNV and CDR2 YYDKDF (reference sequence). Trimming took 4 bases from V and 2 from J; bases not matched to a gene: 9. The CDR3, as DNA: TGTGCCACCAGCACGAGAGGGCGGGACAGGCAAGAGACCCAGTACTTC. It is translated as CATSTRGRDRQETQYF.

This clonotype counts as medium-sized. The V and J genes are TRBV25-1 and TRBJ2-1, with a possible D match to TRBD1 (6 bases). Per germline, CDR1 MGHDK and CDR2 SYGVNS. CDR3 length: 11 amino acids. The V and J ends lost 9 bases and 7 bases respectively, with 10 bases between them. This chain's CDR3 is CASGTPNEQFF. The CDR3 DNA is TGTGCCAGTGGGACACCAAATGAGCAGTTCTTC.

This chain links TRBV7-2 with TRBJ1-5; D is undetermined. V dropped 5 bases and J dropped 7 bases, with 15 bases sitting between them. The length of the CDR3 is 14 residues. In germline, CDR1 is SGHTA, CDR2 FQGNSA. The CDR3 sequence: CASSRFRVEQPQHF. As DNA, the CDR3 is TGTGCCAGCAGCCGATTCCGGGTAGAGCAGCCCCAGCATTTT.

This clonotype has a single count. The gene calls are TRBV20-1 and TRBJ2-1, with TRBD1 as a possible D gene (6 bases). The V end lost 6 bases, the J end lost 0 bases, and 15 bases lay between the germline ends. The CDR3 contains 15 residues. CDR1 is DFQATT and CDR2 is SNEGSKA in the germline V gene (reference sequence). The CDR3: CSASRAGDSYNEQFF. The CDR3 bases are TGCAGTGCGAGCAGGGCAGGGGACTCCTACAATGAGCAGTTCTTC.

CDR3 in DNA: TGCGCCAGCAGCTGGGGGGGACCTACAGATGAAGCTTTCTTT. Its translation is CASSWGGPTDEAFF. The chain joins TRBV5-1 to TRBJ1-1; D might be TRBD1 (5 bases). Germline-derived CDR1 and CDR2 are SGHRS and YFSETQ. Trimming shortened V by 3 bases and J by 7 bases, and 16 bases separated the two germline ends. The CDR3 has 14 amino acids. The whole variable domain, remainder taken from reference TRBV5-1 and TRBJ1-1, is KAGVTQTPRYLIKTRGQQVTLSCSPISGHRSVSWYQQTPGQGLQFLFEYFSETQRNKGNFPGRFSGRQFSNSRSEMNVSTLELGDSALYLCASSWGGPTDEAFFGQGTRLTVV.

J is TRBJ1-1 and V is TRBV6-2 or TRBV6-3, with D hard to call. CDR1 is MNHEY and CDR2 is SVGEGT in the germline V gene. The CDR3 extends over 12 amino acids. V lost 2 bases and J 7 bases, leaving 8 bases between the germline ends. The CDR3 is CASSYPRREAFF. The CDR3, as DNA: TGTGCCAGCAGTTACCCGAGACGTGAAGCTTTCTTT.

V is TRBV6-1 and J is TRBJ2-1; possibly TRBD1 for D (7 bases). TRBJ2-7 matches the DNA end more closely, so the J call is doubtful. Germline values: CDR1 MNHNS, CDR2 SASEGT. The length of the CDR3 is 13 residues. The CDR3 spells CASSAGGGYEQYF. For the CDR3, the DNA is TGTGCCAGCAGTGCAGGGGGAGGCTACGAGCAGTACTTC.

The V gene is TRBV30, the J gene TRBJ2-5; no reliable D call. The J call may be faulty, since TRBJ2-7 better matches the DNA end. Germline assignment: CDR1 GTSNPN and CDR2 SVGIG (reference sequence). This CDR3 has 15 amino acids. The CDR3 region has the DNA TGTGCCTGGAGTAAGGGATGGGGATCTGCCTACGAGCAGTACTTC. Its protein product is CAWSKGWGSAYEQYF.

About this clonotype itself: Relative to the germline gene, one junction end is altered; a read error may explain this. V and J are TRBV6-5 and TRBJ2-3; the D gene could be TRBD1 or TRBD2 (6 bases each). CDR1 MNHEY and CDR2 SVGAGI come from the germline V gene. The CDR3 covers 18 residues. DNA for the CDR3: TGTGCCAGCAGTTACCCCATCTCCGGGACAACTAGCACAGAGACGCAGTACTTT. Its protein is CASSYPISGTTSTETQYF.

This clonotype was seen once. The CDR3 DNA is TGTGCCAGCAAGGGACAGGGAACTTACGAGCAGTACTTC. Residues: CASKGQGTYEQYF. The gene calls are TRBV6-1 and TRBJ2-5; 9 nucleotides align to TRBD1. The end of the DNA fits TRBJ2-7 better, so the J call may be wrong. The CDR3 runs to 13 residues. The germline V gene has CDR1 MNHNS and CDR2 SASEGT.

The chain combines TRBV7-9 with TRBJ2-3, with 8 positions matching TRBD1. Per germline, CDR1 SEHNR and CDR2 FQNEAQ (reference sequence). This CDR3 has 16 residues. J lost 2 bases, V lost 4 bases, and 8 bases had no gene match. The CDR3 DNA is TGTGCCAGCAGCTCGCCGACAGGGGTGTACACAGATACGCAGTATTTT. Its translation: CASSSPTGVYTDTQYF. Full variable domain (remainder filled in from reference TRBV7-9 and TRBJ2-3): DTGVSQNPRHKITKRGQNVTFRCDPISEHNRLYWYRQTLGQGPEFLTYFQNEAQLEKSRLLSDRFSAERPKGSFSTLEIQRTEQGDSAMYLCASSSPTGVYTDTQYFGPGTRLTVL.

This chain links TRBV6-1 with TRBJ1-1; unclear D gene. Deletions cut 4 bases from V and 9 bases from J, with 12 bases between. Germline V gene data show CDR1 as MNHNS and CDR2 as SASEGT. This CDR3 spans 12 amino acids. Written as DNA, the CDR3 is TGTGCCAGCAGTGTCGAGGGAAAAAAAGCTTTCTTT. Protein: CASSVEGKKAFF.

This sequence joins TRBV7-2 and TRBJ2-4; 7 bases align to TRBD1. V dropped 3 bases and J dropped 3; count of bases not matched to a gene: 14. The CDR3 is 18 amino acids. CDR1 SGHTA and CDR2 FQGNSA come from the germline V gene. CDR3 sequence (DNA): TGTGCCAGCAGCTTCCGGGACAGACAGGGAGTAGGCAAAAACATTCAGTACTTC. This codes for CASSFRDRQGVGKNIQYF.